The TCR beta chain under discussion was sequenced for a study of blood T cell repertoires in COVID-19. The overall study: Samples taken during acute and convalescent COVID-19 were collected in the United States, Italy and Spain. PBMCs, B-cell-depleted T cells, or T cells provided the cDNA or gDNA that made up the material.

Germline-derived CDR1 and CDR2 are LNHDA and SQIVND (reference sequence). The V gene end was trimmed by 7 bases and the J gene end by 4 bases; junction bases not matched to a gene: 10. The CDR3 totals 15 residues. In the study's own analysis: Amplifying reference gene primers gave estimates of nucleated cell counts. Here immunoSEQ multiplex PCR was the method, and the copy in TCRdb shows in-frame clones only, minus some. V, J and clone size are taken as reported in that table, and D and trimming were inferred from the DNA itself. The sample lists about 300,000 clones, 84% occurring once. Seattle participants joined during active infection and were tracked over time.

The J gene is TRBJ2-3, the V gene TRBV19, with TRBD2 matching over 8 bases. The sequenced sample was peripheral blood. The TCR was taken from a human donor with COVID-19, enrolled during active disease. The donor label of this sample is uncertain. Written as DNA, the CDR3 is TGTGCCAGTACCGAAACAGCGGGAGTGGCAGATACGCAGTATTTT. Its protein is CASTETAGVADTQYF.